The rows below give T cell receptor beta chains drawn from one sample of a study of T cell responses to AZD1222 COVID-19 vaccine. The table came from immunoSEQ multiplex PCR; TCRdb's copy has only in-frame clones and leaves some out. Here the sample spans more than 150,000 clones, roughly nine tenths being singletons. The sequences come from peripheral blood, collected 28 days after the second AZD1222 dose. These receptors originate from an adult who received the AZD1222 COVID-19 vaccine. The CDR3 runs from the conserved cysteine through the conserved F or W. The order of the fields is V gene, J gene, clone size, D gene, CDR3 DNA, CDR3 protein. D genes are given only for firm matches. Part of the rows lack a size; the others show once, few, many or a class for expanded clones.

v_call: TRBV12-3/TRBV12-4; j_call: TRBJ2-7; clone_size: -; d_call: -; cdr3_nt: TGTGCCAGCAGTGCCTCCAGGGCCGAGCAGTACTTC; cdr3_aa: CASSASRAEQYF
v_call: TRBV5-1; j_call: TRBJ1-5; clone_size: -; d_call: TRBD1; cdr3_nt: TGCGCCAGCAGCTCCGGGACAGATAGCAATCAGCCCCAGCATTTT; cdr3_aa: CASSSGTDSNQPQHF
v_call: TRBV5-4; j_call: TRBJ2-7; clone_size: -; d_call: TRBD2; cdr3_nt: TGTGCCAGCAGCTTGGGTAGCGGGGAATCCTACGAGCAGTACTTC; cdr3_aa: CASSLGSGESYEQYF
v_call: TRBV11-2; j_call: TRBJ1-6; clone_size: -; d_call: -; cdr3_nt: TGTGCCAGCAGCTCGAGACAGAACATACCCCTCCACTTT; cdr3_aa: CASSSRQNIPLHF
v_call: TRBV5-1; j_call: TRBJ2-4; clone_size: -; d_call: TRBD2; cdr3_nt: TGCGCCAGCAGGGGGACTAGCGGGCCCAAAAACATTCAGTACTTC; cdr3_aa: CASRGTSGPKNIQYF
v_call: TRBV3-1/TRBV3-2; j_call: TRBJ2-3; clone_size: once; d_call: -; cdr3_nt: TGTGCCAGCAGCCAATTTACAGGGACAGATACGCAGTATTTT; cdr3_aa: CASSQFTGTDTQYF
v_call: TRBV6-5; j_call: TRBJ1-1; clone_size: -; d_call: -; cdr3_nt: TGTGCCAGCAGGGACAGCACTGAAGCTTTCTTT; cdr3_aa: CASRDSTEAFF
v_call: TRBV19; j_call: TRBJ2-1; clone_size: -; d_call: TRBD1; cdr3_nt: TGTGCCAGTACCCTACGGGACAGCCAGTTCTTC; cdr3_aa: CASTLRDSQFF
v_call: TRBV9; j_call: TRBJ1-2; clone_size: once; d_call: -; cdr3_nt: TGTGCCAGCAGCGCCCATAAAGGAAGCTATGGCTACACCTTC; cdr3_aa: CASSAHKGSYGYTF
v_call: TRBV28; j_call: TRBJ2-4; clone_size: -; d_call: TRBD2; cdr3_nt: TGTGCCAGCAGTTTAAGGGGCCTAGCGGGAGGGCGCGAAAACATTCAGTACTTC; cdr3_aa: CASSLRGLAGGRENIQYF
v_call: TRBV28; j_call: TRBJ1-2; clone_size: -; d_call: -; cdr3_nt: TGTGCCAGCAGTTCGCCCCGGACACGTAGGGGCTACACCTTC; cdr3_aa: CASSSPRTRRGYTF
v_call: TRBV25-1; j_call: TRBJ1-5; clone_size: once; d_call: -; cdr3_nt: TGTGCCAGCAGTTCAACAGGGAATCAGCCCCAGCATTTT; cdr3_aa: CASSSTGNQPQHF
v_call: TRBV29-1; j_call: TRBJ2-1; clone_size: -; d_call: TRBD2; cdr3_nt: TGCAGCGTTGGGCTAGCGGGAGCAATAAATGAGCAGTTCTTC; cdr3_aa: CSVGLAGAINEQFF
v_call: TRBV28; j_call: TRBJ1-5; clone_size: -; d_call: -; cdr3_nt: TGTGCCAGCAAGGGTACAGACTTCCTTGCCCAGCATTTT; cdr3_aa: CASKGTDFLAQHF
v_call: TRBV6-5; j_call: TRBJ2-1; clone_size: -; d_call: -; cdr3_nt: TGTGCCAGCAGTTCCCGGGGACTCCATGAGCAGTTCTTC; cdr3_aa: CASSSRGLHEQFF
v_call: TRBV28; j_call: TRBJ1-5; clone_size: few; d_call: -; cdr3_nt: TGTGCCAGCAGTTTATTTAGACAGGTCCACAATCAGCCCCAGCATTTT; cdr3_aa: CASSLFRQVHNQPQHF
v_call: TRBV5-1; j_call: TRBJ1-4; clone_size: -; d_call: TRBD1; cdr3_nt: TGCGCCAGCAGCCGCGGGACAGGGACTAATGAAAAACTGTTTTTT; cdr3_aa: CASSRGTGTNEKLFF
v_call: TRBV11-2; j_call: TRBJ1-3; clone_size: -; d_call: -; cdr3_nt: TGTGCCAGCAGTTCGAGACCCGGGTCCTTTGAAGGGAACACCATATATTTT; cdr3_aa: CASSSRPGSFEGNTIYF
v_call: TRBV19; j_call: TRBJ1-1; clone_size: once; d_call: -; cdr3_nt: TGTGCCAGTAGTAGCGGACCTTCGGGGGCTTTCTTT; cdr3_aa: CASSSGPSGAFF
v_call: TRBV4-1; j_call: TRBJ2-7; clone_size: -; d_call: -; cdr3_nt: TGCGCCAGCAGCCAAGATTCGGGGGTTTCGGACTACGAGCAGTACTTC; cdr3_aa: CASSQDSGVSDYEQYF
v_call: TRBV6-5; j_call: TRBJ1-4; clone_size: once; d_call: -; cdr3_nt: TGTGCCAGCAGGAAAACAGGTCTTAGAGAAAAACTGTTTTTT; cdr3_aa: CASRKTGLREKLFF
v_call: TRBV11-3; j_call: TRBJ2-7; clone_size: -; d_call: TRBD1; cdr3_nt: TGTGCCAGCAGCTTCCGGGACAGGGGTAGCTCCTACGAGCAGTACTTC; cdr3_aa: CASSFRDRGSSYEQYF
v_call: TRBV24-1; j_call: TRBJ2-3; clone_size: -; d_call: -; cdr3_nt: TGTGCCACCACGTCGGCAGATACGCAGTATTTT; cdr3_aa: CATTSADTQYF
v_call: TRBV6-6; j_call: TRBJ2-1; clone_size: -; d_call: TRBD2; cdr3_nt: TGTGCCAGCAGTTACGGGGTTAGCGGGGTTCACAATGAGCAGTTCTTC; cdr3_aa: CASSYGVSGVHNEQFF
v_call: TRBV5-4; j_call: TRBJ2-2; clone_size: -; d_call: TRBD2; cdr3_nt: TGTGCCAGCAGCTTGTACTCGGGACTAGCGATACCCGGGGAGCTGTTTTTT; cdr3_aa: CASSLYSGLAIPGELFF
v_call: TRBV24-1; j_call: TRBJ2-3; clone_size: once; d_call: -; cdr3_nt: TGTGCCACCAGTGACCGGGGACATAATAAACTCAATACGCAGTATTTT; cdr3_aa: CATSDRGHNKLNTQYF
v_call: TRBV7-9; j_call: TRBJ1-1; clone_size: -; d_call: -; cdr3_nt: TGTGCCAGCAGCTTAGAGGGGGGCCGGAACACTGAAGCTTTCTTT; cdr3_aa: CASSLEGGRNTEAFF
v_call: TRBV28; j_call: TRBJ1-5; clone_size: -; d_call: -; cdr3_nt: TGTGCCAGCACTACAGGGTACGGAAATCAGCCCCAGCATTTT; cdr3_aa: CASTTGYGNQPQHF
v_call: TRBV6-5; j_call: TRBJ1-4; clone_size: -; d_call: -; cdr3_nt: TGTGCCAGTCGGCCGTTCATTAATGAAAAACTGTTTTTT; cdr3_aa: CASRPFINEKLFF
v_call: TRBV2; j_call: TRBJ1-6; clone_size: -; d_call: -; cdr3_nt: TGTGCCAGCAGAAGGGACTTTTTTGAACGTTCACCCCTCCACTTT; cdr3_aa: CASRRDFFERSPLHF
v_call: TRBV6-5; j_call: TRBJ1-1; clone_size: -; d_call: -; cdr3_nt: TGTGCCAGCAGCCAGACCGACAGAAAGAACACTGAAGCTTTCTTT; cdr3_aa: CASSQTDRKNTEAFF
v_call: TRBV5-1; j_call: TRBJ1-4; clone_size: -; d_call: -; cdr3_nt: TGCGCCAGCAGCCCCCGGGGGAAGACAAATGAAAAACTGTTTTTT; cdr3_aa: CASSPRGKTNEKLFF
v_call: TRBV10-3; j_call: TRBJ1-5; clone_size: -; d_call: -; cdr3_nt: TGTGCCATCAGTGAGTCCCCCGGTAGCAATCAGCCCCAGCATTTT; cdr3_aa: CAISESPGSNQPQHF
v_call: TRBV19; j_call: TRBJ2-1; clone_size: -; d_call: TRBD2; cdr3_nt: TGTGCCAGTAGTATCGCGGGGTTTGGGGGGGATGAGCAGTTCTTC; cdr3_aa: CASSIAGFGGDEQFF
v_call: TRBV6-1; j_call: TRBJ2-5; clone_size: -; d_call: -; cdr3_nt: TGTGCCAGCAGTGCCCGCGGTCGCCACCAAGGAGAGACCCAGTACTTC; cdr3_aa: CASSARGRHQGETQYF
v_call: TRBV29-1; j_call: TRBJ2-1; clone_size: -; d_call: -; cdr3_nt: TGCAGCGCCCGGCCGGATAATGAGCAGTTCTTC; cdr3_aa: CSARPDNEQFF
v_call: TRBV30; j_call: TRBJ2-2; clone_size: -; d_call: -; cdr3_nt: TGTGCCTCCCATTGGACGGGAAACACCGGGGAGCTGTTTTTT; cdr3_aa: CASHWTGNTGELFF
v_call: TRBV18; j_call: TRBJ1-1; clone_size: -; d_call: -; cdr3_nt: TGTGCCAGCTCTGGACAAAAGAACACTGAAGCTTTCTTT; cdr3_aa: CASSGQKNTEAFF
v_call: TRBV11-2; j_call: TRBJ1-1; clone_size: once; d_call: TRBD1; cdr3_nt: TGTGCCAGCAGCTTTAGACAGGGAACCACTGAAGCTTTCTTT; cdr3_aa: CASSFRQGTTEAFF
v_call: TRBV7-2; j_call: TRBJ1-2; clone_size: -; d_call: -; cdr3_nt: TGTGCCAGCAGCTTAGCGCTGAACTATGGCTACACCTTC; cdr3_aa: CASSLALNYGYTF
v_call: TRBV11-3; j_call: TRBJ1-1; clone_size: -; d_call: -; cdr3_nt: TGTGCCAGCAGCTTAGATCCGGCCCAAGGGGGGTCCACTGAAGCTTTCTTT; cdr3_aa: CASSLDPAQGGSTEAFF
v_call: TRBV27; j_call: TRBJ1-6; clone_size: once; d_call: TRBD1; cdr3_nt: TGTGCCAGCAGTCAAAAGGGACAGACCTACTCCTATAATTCACCCCTCCACTTT; cdr3_aa: CASSQKGQTYSYNSPLHF
v_call: TRBV6-5; j_call: TRBJ1-2; clone_size: -; d_call: -; cdr3_nt: TGTGCCAGCAGTTACTACGGGGCGGACTATGGCTACACCTTC; cdr3_aa: CASSYYGADYGYTF
v_call: TRBV4-1; j_call: TRBJ2-7; clone_size: -; d_call: TRBD2; cdr3_nt: TGCGCCAGCAGCCACACTGGGACTAGCGGGACGGCCTACGAGCAGTACTTC; cdr3_aa: CASSHTGTSGTAYEQYF
v_call: TRBV24-1; j_call: TRBJ2-2; clone_size: -; d_call: -; cdr3_nt: TGTGCCACCGGGGGGACAGCGAACACCGGGGAGCTGTTTTTT; cdr3_aa: CATGGTANTGELFF
v_call: TRBV27; j_call: TRBJ1-2; clone_size: -; d_call: TRBD1; cdr3_nt: TGTGCCAGCAGTTTATTATCCGGGACAGGGGTAGGTGGCTACACCTTC; cdr3_aa: CASSLLSGTGVGGYTF
v_call: TRBV3-1/TRBV3-2; j_call: TRBJ1-6; clone_size: -; d_call: -; cdr3_nt: TGTGCCAGCAGCCAAGCTCCTAGGAGGAATTCACCCCTCCACTTT; cdr3_aa: CASSQAPRRNSPLHF
v_call: TRBV29-1; j_call: TRBJ2-7; clone_size: -; d_call: -; cdr3_nt: TGCAGCGTCCCGACAGGTCCCTACGAGCAGTACTTC; cdr3_aa: CSVPTGPYEQYF
v_call: TRBV6-5; j_call: TRBJ2-7; clone_size: -; d_call: -; cdr3_nt: TGTGCCAGCAGTTACTCGAGAGGGATCGAGCAGTACTTC; cdr3_aa: CASSYSRGIEQYF
v_call: TRBV9; j_call: TRBJ2-1; clone_size: -; d_call: -; cdr3_nt: TGTGCCGGGAGCCCAGACTACTACAATGAGCAGTTCTTC; cdr3_aa: CAGSPDYYNEQFF
v_call: TRBV18; j_call: TRBJ2-7; clone_size: -; d_call: -; cdr3_nt: TGTGCCAGCTCACCCACGGGGGGCGATTTGGACGAGCAGTACTTC; cdr3_aa: CASSPTGGDLDEQYF
v_call: TRBV7-9; j_call: TRBJ2-1; clone_size: -; d_call: -; cdr3_nt: TGTGCCAGCAGCTTAACCCTGAGCTACAATGAGCAGTTCTTC; cdr3_aa: CASSLTLSYNEQFF
v_call: TRBV4-1; j_call: TRBJ1-1; clone_size: -; d_call: -; cdr3_nt: TGCGCCAGCAGCCACCGAAGGGGCAGTATGAACACTGAAGCTTTCTTT; cdr3_aa: CASSHRRGSMNTEAFF
v_call: TRBV7-8; j_call: TRBJ2-5; clone_size: -; d_call: -; cdr3_nt: TGTGCCAGCAGCCCAGGACGGCCCCCAGAGACCCAGTACTTC; cdr3_aa: CASSPGRPPETQYF
v_call: TRBV29-1; j_call: TRBJ1-1; clone_size: -; d_call: -; cdr3_nt: TGCAGCGCACAGGGATTTACTGAAGCTTTCTTT; cdr3_aa: CSAQGFTEAFF